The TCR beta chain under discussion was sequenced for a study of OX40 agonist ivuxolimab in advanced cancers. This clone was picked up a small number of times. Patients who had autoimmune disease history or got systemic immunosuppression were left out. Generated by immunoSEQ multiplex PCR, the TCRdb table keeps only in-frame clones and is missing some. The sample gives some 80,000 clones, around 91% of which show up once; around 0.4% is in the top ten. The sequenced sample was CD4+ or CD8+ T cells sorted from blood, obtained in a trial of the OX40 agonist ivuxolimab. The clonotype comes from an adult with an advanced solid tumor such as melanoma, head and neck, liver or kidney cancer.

CDR3 DNA: TGTGCCAGCAGCCCACTCGGGGGGGAATTCAATGAGCAGTTCTTC. Amino acids: CASSPLGGEFNEQFF. This chain uses TRBV7-9 with TRBJ2-1; 8 bases map to TRBD2. CDR3 size: 15 residues. With V trimmed by 5 bases and J by 6 bases, 9 bases remained unmatched. CDR1 is SEHNR and CDR2 is FQNEAQ in the germline V gene (reference sequence). Drawing the rest from reference TRBV7-9 and TRBJ2-1, the complete variable domain is DTGVSQNPRHKITKRGQNVTFRCDPISEHNRLYWYRQTLGQGPEFLTYFQNEAQLEKSRLLSDRFSAERPKGSFSTLEIQRTEQGDSAMYLCASSPLGGEFNEQFFGPGTRLTVL.